The 8 T cell receptor beta chains below were found in one sample sequenced in a study of T cell changes during pregnancy in multiple sclerosis. Clones were sequenced by immunoSEQ multiplex PCR, and TCRdb holds only the in-frame ones, with some missing. The sample lists about 46,000 clones; approximately 90% were seen once. This material consisted of CD8+ T cells from peripheral blood mononuclear cells, taken in the second trimester of pregnancy. These receptors were taken from a female donor with multiple sclerosis, enrolled in a pregnancy study.

The chain has TRBV7-8 and TRBJ1-1, with D tentatively TRBD1 (6 bases). The V end lost 6 bases, the J end lost 4 bases, and 15 bases lay between the germline ends. Germline lookup yields CDR1 SGHVS and CDR2 FQNEAQ. There are 14 residues in the CDR3. CDR3 in DNA: TGTGCCAGCAGTCGAGGGGGGGGTGGCACTGAAGCTTTCTTT. It encodes CASSRGGGGTEAFF.

V gene TRBV7-2 combines with J gene TRBJ1-2; D may be TRBD1 (5 bases). Looked up from germline, CDR1 is SGHTA and CDR2 is FQGNSA. Trimming left V 2 bases short and J 9 bases short, with 22 bases between. The CDR3 runs to 16 residues. CDR3 amino acids: CASSLFQGNSGSSYTF. The CDR3 region has the DNA TGTGCCAGCAGCTTATTCCAGGGAAATTCGGGCTCGAGCTACACCTTC.

The rearrangement joins TRBV27 to TRBJ2-7; possible D gene TRBD1, 6 bases. V lost 3 bases and J 1 base, leaving 13 bases between the germline ends. The germline CDR1 and CDR2 sequences are MNHEY and SMNVEV (reference sequence). The CDR3 is made up of 15 amino acids. The CDR3 spells CASSFAGRGSYEQYF. CDR3 sequence (DNA): TGTGCCAGCAGTTTCGCGGGCAGGGGATCCTACGAGCAGTACTTC.

V usage is TRBV7-2 and J usage is TRBJ1-4; the D gene is possibly TRBD1 (5 bases). This CDR3 comprises 15 residues. Trimming cost V 5 bases and J 7 bases, with 17 bases left between them. Germline CDR1 reads SGHTA; CDR2 reads FQGNSA. CDR3 DNA: TGTGCCAGCAGCCCCAGCGGGGTTGGGGGTGAAAAACTGTTTTTT. Protein: CASSPSGVGGEKLFF.

The chain recombines TRBV15 with TRBJ2-7; TRBD1 agrees at 9 bases. Looked up from germline, CDR1 is LNHNV and CDR2 is YYDKDF (reference sequence). Trimming cost V 2 bases and J 0 bases; bases outside gene matches: 5. The CDR3 is made up of 16 amino acids. CDR3 region: CATSRPGTGSSYEQYF. DNA of the CDR3: TGTGCCACCAGCAGACCCGGGACAGGGAGCTCCTACGAGCAGTACTTC. Filled out from reference TRBV15 and TRBJ2-7, the complete variable domain reads DAMVIQNPRYQVTQFGKPVTLSCSQTLNHNVMYWYQQKSSQAPKLLFHYYDKDFNNEADTPDNFQSRRPNTSFCFLDIRSPGLGDTAMYLCATSRPGTGSSYEQYFGPGTRLTVT.

This chain connects TRBV7-9 to TRBJ1-6; D gene uncertain. The CDR3 consists of 12 residues. From germline, CDR1 is SEHNR and CDR2 FQNEAQ (reference sequence). V was pared by 5 bases and J by 8 bases, with 7 bases between. The chain's CDR3 is CASSLSDSPLHF. The CDR3 nucleotides are TGTGCCAGCAGCCTCTCAGATTCACCCCTCCACTTT.

The chain combines TRBV9 with TRBJ1-2; D unclear. The CDR3 is 17 residues long. With 4 bases removed from V and 4 bases from J, the gap between germline ends came to 23 bases. Germline V gene lookup returns CDR1 SGDLS and CDR2 YYNGEE. The DNA for the CDR3 is TGTGCCAGCAGCTCATCCCTCGCCCTCGGCAGGTCCTATGGCTACACCTTC. This codes for CASSSSLALGRSYGYTF.

The chain recombines TRBV7-9 with TRBJ1-5, with D possibly matching TRBD1 (5 bases). The CDR3 runs 15 residues. Trimming took 1 base from V and 5 from J, leaving 12 bases between them. CDR1 and CDR2 (germline): SEHNR, FQNEAQ (reference sequence). DNA for the CDR3: TGTGCCAGCAGCTTAGGGCAGGGTCGCTATCAGCCCCAGCATTTT. As protein: CASSLGQGRYQPQHF.